Given below is one T cell receptor (beta chain) in context. The data were produced by immunoSEQ multiplex PCR, yet TCRdb's version contains in-frame clones alone and is incomplete. The profile shows 95,000 to 130,000 clones, over 90% of them singletons. CDR1 and CDR2 (germline): SGHRS, YFSETQ. This CDR3 has 15 amino acids. V trimming: 4 bases; J trimming: 2 bases; junction bases outside the gene matches: 4. This sample was taken from a study of control samples from healthy donors and cancer patients. Sequencing was performed on blood. The V call is TRBV5-1, the J call TRBJ2-7, with 12 nucleotides matching TRBD2. This sequence originates from a man aged 25-40 years in good health. In DNA form, the CDR3 reads TGCGCCAGCAGCGTGACTAGCGGGGGAGCCTACGAGCAGTACTTC. Amino acids: CASSVTSGGAYEQYF. Together with reference TRBV5-1 and TRBJ2-7, the CDR3 gives the full variable domain: KAGVTQTPRYLIKTRGQQVTLSCSPISGHRSVSWYQQTPGQGLQFLFEYFSETQRNKGNFPGRFSGRQFSNSRSEMNVSTLELGDSALYLCASSVTSGGAYEQYFGPGTRLTVT.